The clone carrying this T cell receptor (beta chain) came up a few times. CDR3 length equals 12 residues. V was pared by 3 bases and J by 5 bases, with 7 bases between. Germline values: CDR1 SEHNR, CDR2 FQNEAQ (reference sequence). Patients of the Seattle cohort, enrolled during active infection, were followed longitudinally. The record originates from a study of blood T cell repertoires in COVID-19. Study information: The United States, Italy and Spain provided the acute and convalescent COVID-19 samples.

Assay: immunoSEQ multiplex PCR; the TCRdb copy retains only in-frame clones and omits some. The repertoire holds roughly 410,000 clones, 80% to 90% seen once, with 2.3% in the top ten. The specimen was peripheral blood. V gene TRBV7-9 combines with J gene TRBJ1-2; the D is unclear. The receptor's source is a woman aged 55-75 years with COVID-19, enrolled during active disease. CDR3 sequence (DNA): TGTGCCAGCAGCTTTTCCGGGTATGGCTACACCTTC. Its translation: CASSFSGYGYTF. The whole variable domain, filled in from reference TRBV7-9 and TRBJ1-2, reads DTGVSQNPRHKITKRGQNVTFRCDPISEHNRLYWYRQTLGQGPEFLTYFQNEAQLEKSRLLSDRFSAERPKGSFSTLEIQRTEQGDSAMYLCASSFSGYGYTFGSGTRLTVV.